A selection of T cell receptor beta chains follows, all from one sample in a study of shared clonotypes between healthy human individuals. Method: immunoSEQ multiplex PCR; TCRdb's copy keeps in-frame clones and lacks some. The profile covers a few million clones, with more than 80% appearing a single time and 0.14% taken by the ten largest. The material sequenced was naive CD4+ T cells sorted from blood. All receptors derive from a man between 18 and 29 years old in good health. Each CDR3 is given with its conserved first and last residue. The D gene is left open where the match is weak. The listing skips clone size in some rows; elsewhere it reads once, few, many or a size class.

>NA|TRBJ2-3|NA|TRBV4-3
CASSQVVGNYLTDTQYF
TGCGCCAGCAGCCAAGTTGTCGGGAACTATCTTACAGATACGCAGTATTTT
>NA|TRBJ2-3|NA|TRBV6-1
CASKVGVGTDTQYF
TGTGCCAGCAAAGTAGGGGTCGGGACAGATACGCAGTATTTT
>NA|TRBJ2-2|NA|TRBV19
CASSKVTGELFF
TGTGCCAGTAGTAAAGTTACCGGGGAGCTGTTTTTT
>NA|TRBJ1-6|NA|TRBV6-5
CASNPGRGINSPLHF
TGTGCCAGCAACCCCGGCCGGGGGATTAATTCACCCCTCCACTTT
>NA|TRBJ1-1|NA|TRBV5-6
CASSLKGGLRTEAFF
TGTGCCAGCAGCTTGAAGGGAGGGTTGAGAACTGAAGCTTTCTTT
>NA|TRBJ2-2|NA|TRBV5-4
CASSYSMGPGELFF
TGTGCCAGCAGCTATAGTATGGGGCCCGGGGAGCTGTTTTTT
>NA|TRBJ1-3|NA|TRBV28
CASSLWGENTIYF
TGTGCCAGCAGTTTATGGGGGGAGAACACCATATATTTT
>few|TRBJ1-5|NA|TRBV19
CASSSGGPQHF
TGTGCCAGTAGTTCAGGAGGGCCCCAGCATTTT
>NA|TRBJ2-3|TRBD1|TRBV10-3
CAISESAGGNTDTQYF
TGTGCCATCAGTGAGTCGGCAGGGGGTAACACAGATACGCAGTATTTT
>few|TRBJ1-3|TRBD1|TRBV7-8
CASSLGQGYGNTIYF
TGTGCCAGCAGCTTAGGACAGGGGTATGGAAACACCATATATTTT
>NA|TRBJ2-7|NA|TRBV28
CASSFRGASPEQYF
TGTGCCAGCAGTTTTCGGGGGGCCTCCCCCGAGCAGTACTTC
>NA|TRBJ2-3|NA|TRBV6-1
CASSPDGTDTQYF
TGTGCCAGCAGTCCCGATGGGACAGATACGCAGTATTTT
>once|TRBJ2-1|TRBD1|TRBV2
CASSTDRGPYNEQFF
TGTGCCAGCAGTACTGACAGGGGGCCATACAATGAGCAGTTCTTC
>NA|TRBJ2-1|NA|TRBV5-4
CASSWGGTGAYNEQFF
TGTGCCAGCAGCTGGGGGGGGACAGGAGCCTACAATGAGCAGTTCTTC
>NA|TRBJ1-1|NA|TRBV7-2
CASSLTGYTEAFF
TGTGCCAGCAGCTTAACGGGGTACACTGAAGCTTTCTTT
>NA|TRBJ2-1|TRBD2|TRBV11-3
CASSQGLAGEPPRYNEQFF
TGTGCCAGCAGCCAGGGACTAGCGGGAGAACCCCCCCGCTACAATGAGCAGTTCTTC
>NA|TRBJ1-3|NA|TRBV6-1
CATTVPDPSGNTIYF
TGTGCCACCACTGTGCCGGACCCCTCTGGAAACACCATATATTTT
>NA|TRBJ1-2|NA|TRBV25-1
CASSDNRVLNYGYTF
TGTGCCAGCAGTGACAACAGGGTGCTCAACTATGGCTACACCTTC
>NA|TRBJ2-1|TRBD1|TRBV7-8
CASSRTQGAWNEQFF
TGTGCCAGCAGCCGCACTCAGGGGGCGTGGAATGAGCAGTTCTTC
>NA|TRBJ2-7|TRBD1|TRBV30
CAWSVGTGAFYEQYF
TGTGCCTGGAGTGTCGGGACAGGGGCATTTTACGAGCAGTACTTC
>NA|TRBJ2-7|TRBD2|TRBV2
CASSGGLADSYEQYF
TGTGCCAGCAGTGGTGGACTAGCGGACTCCTACGAGCAGTACTTC
>NA|TRBJ2-3|TRBD2|TRBV5-1
CASRLAGGSTDTQYF
TGCGCCAGCAGGTTAGCGGGGGGCAGCACAGATACGCAGTATTTT
>NA|TRBJ2-7|TRBD2|TRBV4-3
CASSQGAGTSAYEQYF
TGCGCCAGCAGCCAAGGGGCCGGGACTAGCGCTTACGAGCAGTACTTC
>NA|TRBJ2-1|NA|TRBV2
CASAGDLYNEQFF
TGTGCCAGCGCTGGGGATTTATACAATGAGCAGTTCTTC
>NA|TRBJ2-1|NA|TRBV5-4
CASSLDGQSSYNEQFF
TGTGCCAGCAGCTTGGATGGACAAAGCTCCTACAATGAGCAGTTCTTC
>NA|TRBJ2-3|TRBD2|TRBV4-2
CASSQTKRGGSDTQYF
TGTGCCAGCAGCCAAACCAAACGGGGGGGATCAGATACGCAGTATTTT
>NA|TRBJ2-2|TRBD1|TRBV5-4
CASSHQATGVTGELFF
TGTGCCAGCAGCCACCAGGCGACAGGGGTCACCGGGGAGCTGTTTTTT
>NA|TRBJ1-1|NA|TRBV6-6
CASSGGAPNTEAFF
TGTGCCAGCAGTGGTGGCGCCCCGAACACTGAAGCCTTCTTT